This passage covers 30 T cell receptor beta chains from one sample sequenced in a study of blood T cells in healthy people across ages (dated by TCRdb to the mid-2010s). Library preparation was by 5' RACE. This sample was sequenced with an Illumina HiSeq 2500. A second PCR of roughly 7 to 11 cycles was performed with a sample-barcoded 5' primer and a J-beta primer mix. TCRdb reran the public reads through fastp at Q25 and MiXCR, keeping productive beta chains. All rows with the same CDR3 protein become a single entry with the most common DNA and genes. The sample includes about 1,600,000 distinct CDR3 sequences, with approximately 42% observed a single time. The ten largest clones represent roughly 7.9% of the sample. Sequencing input: blood. The source of these receptors is a woman aged 18-29 years in good health.

The chain links TRBV20-1 to TRBJ2-5, with D tentatively TRBD1 (6 bases). Trimming stripped 0 bases from V and 5 bases from J, with 16 bases between. CDR1 and CDR2 from the germline V gene are DFQATT and SNEGSKA (reference sequence). The CDR3 is 15 amino acids. CDR3 loop: CSARDIRGPQETQYF. The DNA of the CDR3 is TGCAGTGCTAGAGATATCAGGGGACCTCAGGAGACCCAGTACTTC.

This clonotype has only a few counts. V is TRBV27 and J is TRBJ2-7, with D tentatively TRBD1 (6 bases). The CDR3 sequence is 14 residues long. From germline, CDR1 is MNHEY and CDR2 SMNVEV (reference sequence). The V and J ends lost 3 bases and 5 bases respectively, with 14 bases between them. In DNA form, the CDR3 reads TGTGCCAGCAGTTTCGGGACATCCAACCACGAGCAGTACTTC. It is translated as CASSFGTSNHEQYF.

The chain joins TRBV30 to TRBJ2-3; the match to TRBD2 covers 9 bases. Germline V gene sequence: CDR1 GTSNPN, CDR2 SVGIG (reference sequence). This CDR3 has 15 amino acids. The V gene end was trimmed by 6 bases and the J gene end by 2 bases; junction bases not matched to a gene: 9. The CDR3 coding sequence is TGTGCCTGCGCCTATCGGGGACTAGCCACAGATACGCAGTATTTT. As protein: CACAYRGLATDTQYF.

In the case of this clonotype: The junction departs from the called germline gene at one end, perhaps through a read error. The chain carries TRBV20-1 and TRBJ2-3, with D perhaps TRBD2 (5 bases). Germline V gene data show CDR1 as DFQATT and CDR2 as SNEGSKA (reference sequence). This CDR3 spans 16 amino acids. CDR3 residues: CRARDLAEKRADTQYF. The CDR3 coding sequence is TGCAGGGCTAGAGATCTAGCCGAAAAAAGAGCAGATACGCAGTATTTT.

The chain carries TRBV5-1 and TRBJ2-1, with 14 bases that match TRBD2. Per germline, CDR1 SGHRS and CDR2 YFSETQ. The CDR3 runs to 20 residues. J was trimmed by 0 bases and V by 4 bases; bases with no gene match: 12. The DNA of the CDR3 is TGCGCCAGCAGCCAAGGGACTAGCGGGAGTTTTTACGACTCCTACAATGAGCAGTTCTTC. Its protein is CASSQGTSGSFYDSYNEQFF.

This clonotype was observed at least ten times. V gene TRBV6-6 combines with J gene TRBJ2-2, with 12 bases fitting TRBD1. This CDR3 has 15 residues. After removal of 6 bases from V and 7 bases from J, the junction contained 6 bases not matched to a gene. Germline V gives CDR1 MNHNY, CDR2 SVGAGI (reference sequence). CDR3 sequence reads: CASRKGQGADGELFF. The CDR3 DNA follows: TGTGCCAGCAGAAAGGGACAGGGGGCCGACGGGGAGCTGTTTTTT.

This chain links TRBV7-9 with TRBJ2-3, with 8 bases fitting TRBD1. There are 15 residues in the CDR3. With 4 bases clipped from V and 4 bases from J, the junction kept 7 bases outside the gene matches. CDR1 SEHNR and CDR2 FQNEAQ come from the germline V gene (reference sequence). The CDR3 sequence is CASSSGQGGSDTQYF. CDR3 DNA: TGTGCCAGCAGCTCTGGACAGGGCGGATCAGATACGCAGTATTTT. Full variable domain (missing parts from reference TRBV7-9 and TRBJ2-3): DTGVSQNPRHKITKRGQNVTFRCDPISEHNRLYWYRQTLGQGPEFLTYFQNEAQLEKSRLLSDRFSAERPKGSFSTLEIQRTEQGDSAMYLCASSSGQGGSDTQYFGPGTRLTVL.

The chain is built from TRBV29-1 and TRBJ1-5, with D perhaps matching TRBD1 (6 bases). Germline values: CDR1 SQVTM, CDR2 ANQGSEA. This CDR3 contains 12 residues. The V end lost 6 bases, the J end lost 4 bases, and 10 bases lay between the germline ends. The CDR3 loop is CSVRTENQPQHF. In DNA, the CDR3 is TGCAGCGTCCGGACAGAGAATCAGCCCCAGCATTTT. Drawing the rest from reference TRBV29-1 and TRBJ1-5, the complete variable domain is SAVISQKPSRDICQRGTSLTIQCQVDSQVTMMFWYRQQPGQSLTLIATANQGSEATYESGFVIDKFPISRPNLTFSTLTVSNMSPEDSSIYLCSVRTENQPQHFGDGTRLSIL.

The V and J genes are TRBV11-2 and TRBJ2-2, with 11 bases fitting TRBD1. Per germline, CDR1 SGHAT and CDR2 FQNNGV. Trimming removed 5 bases from V and 8 bases from J; junction bases left unmatched: 4. The CDR3 extends over 14 amino acids. CDR3: CASSRDRGSGELFF. CDR3 bases: TGTGCCAGCAGCCGGGACAGGGGGTCTGGGGAGCTGTTTTTT.

DNA of the CDR3: TGCAGCGTTGAAACCGGGACAGGGGACGAGCAGTACTTC. Translated, it gives CSVETGTGDEQYF. V gene TRBV29-1 combines with J gene TRBJ2-7; 10 bases align to TRBD1. The ends lost 2 bases at V and 5 bases at J; junction bases unmatched: 3. This CDR3 spans 13 amino acids. CDR1 and CDR2 (germline): SQVTM, ANQGSEA.

This sequence joins TRBV12-5 and TRBJ1-1; D perhaps matches TRBD1 (6 bases). The CDR3 is 13 amino acids. The germline V gene has CDR1 LGHNT and CDR2 FRNRAP. The V gene lost 1 base and the J gene lost 10 bases, with 13 bases spanning the gap. CDR3 coding DNA: TGTGCTAGTGGTTTGGCCGGGGGCAGGGGAGCTTTCTTT. This encodes CASGLAGGRGAFF. The complete variable domain, with remaining parts taken from reference TRBV12-5 and TRBJ1-1, reads DARVTQTPRHKVTEMGQEVTMRCQPILGHNTVFWYRQTMMQGLELLAYFRNRAPLDDSGMPKDRFSAEMPDATLATLKIQPSEPRDSAVYFCASGLAGGRGAFFGQGTRLTVV.

The chain recombines TRBV28 with TRBJ2-1; 7 bases fit TRBD2. V trimming: 1 base; J trimming: 15 bases; junction bases outside the gene matches: 12. The CDR3 sequence is 14 residues long. Germline assignment: CDR1 MDHEN and CDR2 SYDVKM. CDR3 sequence reads: CASSLFGGREERFF. CDR3 coding DNA: TGTGCCAGCAGTTTATTCGGGGGGAGGGAGGAGAGGTTCTTC. The variable domain in full, with the rest retrieved from reference TRBV28 and TRBJ2-1, is DVKVTQSSRYLVKRTGEKVFLECVQDMDHENMFWYRQDPGLGLRLIYFSYDVKMKEKGDIPEGYSVSREKKERFSLILESASTNQTSMYLCASSLFGGREERFFGPGTRLTVL.

This clonotype has only a few counts. The chain employs TRBV12-3 or TRBV12-4 and TRBJ2-7; 9 bases are a match to TRBD1. The CDR3 has 12 residues. The J segment lost 6 bases and the V segment lost 11 bases, leaving 8 bases of the junction unmatched. CDR3 DNA: TGTGCCTCCCGAGGGACAGGGTTCGAGCAGTACTTC. This sequence encodes CASRGTGFEQYF.

The rearrangement links TRBV5-1 to TRBJ2-1, with D uncertain. Judging by the DNA end, TRBJ2-7 fits better; the J call may be wrong. This CDR3 comprises 12 residues. The germline CDR1 and CDR2 sequences are SGHRS and YFSETQ. This CDR3 is CASTTEYNEQYF. DNA of the CDR3: TGCGCCAGCACCACAGAATACAATGAGCAGTACTTC.

The chain joins TRBV12-3 or TRBV12-4 to TRBJ1-2, with D perhaps matching TRBD1 (6 bases). V lost 4 bases and J lost 5, with 14 bases in between. The CDR3 consists of 14 residues. The CDR3 loop is CASSWGAAAYGYTF. CDR3 DNA sequence: TGTGCCAGCAGTTGGGGGGCAGCGGCGTATGGCTACACCTTC.

This clonotype was found once. The chain couples TRBV18 to TRBJ2-7; D is undetermined. CDR1 and CDR2 (germline): KGHSH, LQKENI. The CDR3 extends over 14 amino acids. V lost 0 bases, J lost 6 bases, and 12 bases lay in between. The CDR3: CASSPPLVKGEQYF. For the CDR3, the DNA is TGTGCCAGCTCACCACCCCTAGTTAAGGGCGAGCAGTACTTC. Drawing the rest from reference TRBV18 and TRBJ2-7, the complete variable domain is NAGVMQNPRHLVRRRGQEARLRCSPMKGHSHVYWYRQLPEEGLKFMVYLQKENIIDESGMPKERFSAEFPKEGPSILRIQQVVRGDSAAYFCASSPPLVKGEQYFGPGTRLTVT.

The chain joins TRBV7-9 to TRBJ2-6; D uncertain. The CDR3 extends over 15 amino acids. Germline V lookup: CDR1 SEHNR, CDR2 FQNEAQ (reference sequence). Trimming removed 2 bases at V and 4 bases at J, with 9 bases between. CDR3 in DNA: TGTGCCAGCAGCTTAATAGGGTACGGGGCCAACGTCCTGACTTTC. It is translated as CASSLIGYGANVLTF.

This clonotype was seen more than once but under ten times. The chain has TRBV14 and TRBJ1-2, with 12 bases that match TRBD1. The CDR3 sequence is 14 residues long. From germline, CDR1 is SGHDN and CDR2 FVKESK. V dropped 4 bases and J dropped 7; count of bases not matched to a gene: 4. The CDR3 nucleotides are TGTGCCAGCAGCCGGGGACAGGGGGCGTTTGGCTACACCTTC. Residues: CASSRGQGAFGYTF.

This clonotype has just a few counts. The chain's CDR3 is CASSYTGRKEAFF. As DNA, the CDR3 is TGTGCCAGCAGTTACACTGGACGGAAGGAAGCTTTCTTT. This sequence joins TRBV6-6 and TRBJ1-1; D uncertain. The CDR3 totals 13 residues. V was pared by 2 bases and J by 8 bases, with 12 bases between. Germline CDR1 is MNHNY and CDR2 is SVGAGI (reference sequence).

This clonotype was detected a few times. This chain uses TRBV20-1 with TRBJ2-5, with TRBD1 matching over 8 bases. Germline trimming cut 5 bases from V and 4 bases from J; bases unmatched to any gene: 15. The CDR3 length is 16 residues. CDR1 and CDR2 from the germline V gene are DFQATT and SNEGSKA (reference sequence). CDR3 loop: CSAPDRGRSSGETQYF. In DNA, the CDR3 is TGCAGTGCTCCCGACAGGGGTAGAAGTTCAGGAGAGACCCAGTACTTC.

This clonotype was observed a handful of times. The chain joins TRBV6-5 to TRBJ2-7; maybe TRBD1 (5 bases). The ends were cut back, 5 bases at V and 0 bases at J, with 11 bases in the middle. The CDR3 length is 14 residues. The germline V gene encodes CDR1 MNHEY and CDR2 SVGAGI. CDR3 sequence: CASSAAGISYEQYF. The CDR3 DNA reads TGTGCCAGCAGTGCCGCAGGGATCTCCTACGAGCAGTACTTC.

The chain combines TRBV12-3 or TRBV12-4 with TRBJ1-4; weak D call: TRBD1 (6 bases). The V and J ends lost 7 bases and 8 bases respectively, with 17 bases between them. This CDR3 spans 14 amino acids. CDR3 sequence: CASTSRGGFEKLFF. As DNA, the CDR3 is TGTGCCAGCACCTCGAGAGGGGGTTTCGAAAAACTGTTTTTT.

The chain has TRBV5-1 and TRBJ1-1; D remains unclear. V dropped 4 bases and J dropped 1 base, with 11 bases sitting between them. This CDR3 is 14 amino acids long. The germline CDR1 and CDR2 sequences are SGHRS and YFSETQ. CDR3 loop: CASSPLNPNTEAFF. DNA of the CDR3: TGCGCCAGCAGCCCCCTTAACCCGAACACTGAAGCTTTCTTT.

This clonotype came up a few times. The V call is TRBV5-1, the J call TRBJ2-3, with 11 bases lining up with TRBD2. Germline values: CDR1 SGHRS, CDR2 YFSETQ. CDR3 length: 16 residues. With 0 bases clipped from V and 5 bases from J, the junction kept 5 bases outside the gene matches. The CDR3 protein is CASSLVSGGAQDTQYF. CDR3 DNA: TGCGCCAGCAGCTTGGTTAGCGGGGGGGCTCAAGATACGCAGTATTTT. Combining the CDR3 with reference TRBV5-1 and TRBJ2-3 gives the whole variable domain KAGVTQTPRYLIKTRGQQVTLSCSPISGHRSVSWYQQTPGQGLQFLFEYFSETQRNKGNFPGRFSGRQFSNSRSEMNVSTLELGDSALYLCASSLVSGGAQDTQYFGPGTRLTVL.

V gene TRBV20-1 combines with J gene TRBJ2-1; 7 bases line up with TRBD2. V gave up 5 bases and J gave up 7 bases; unmatched junction bases: 8. The germline CDR1 and CDR2 sequences are DFQATT and SNEGSKA (reference sequence). This CDR3 has 13 residues. In nucleotides, the CDR3 is TGCAGTGCTGACCGACTAGCAGGTAATGAGCAGTTCTTC. Its protein is CSADRLAGNEQFF.

This clonotype has more than one count but fewer than ten. The chain has TRBV3-1 and TRBJ2-3; 7 bases line up with TRBD2. The V segment lost 3 bases and the J segment 6 bases; nucleotides outside the gene matches: 12. The V gene's germline CDR1 is LGHDT and CDR2 YNNKEL (reference sequence). The CDR3 length is 16 residues. The CDR3 loop is CASSHLSGSTGDTQYF. DNA of the CDR3: TGTGCCAGCAGCCACCTTAGCGGGTCAACGGGTGATACGCAGTATTTT.

The chain uses TRBV19 and TRBJ2-3; 8 bases line up with TRBD1. Trimming took 0 bases from V and 6 from J; bases not matched to a gene: 14. This CDR3 has 18 amino acids. CDR1 and CDR2 from the germline V gene are LNHDA and SQIVND (reference sequence). The DNA of the CDR3 is TGTGCCAGTAGTATAGATGTAAACAGGGGGATAGAGGCGGATACGCAGTATTTT. Translated: CASSIDVNRGIEADTQYF.

The chain carries TRBV7-8 and TRBJ1-4, with D possibly matching TRBD1 (6 bases). In germline, CDR1 is SGHVS, CDR2 FQNEAQ. V was cut by 0 bases and J by 5 bases, with 13 bases left in between. The CDR3 runs 16 residues. The CDR3 DNA reads TGTGCCAGCAGCTTAGCCAACAGGGTGGGAAATGAAAAACTGTTTTTT. Protein product: CASSLANRVGNEKLFF.

The V and J genes are TRBV3-1 and TRBJ1-6; tentative D call: TRBD1 (6 bases). The length of the CDR3 is 16 residues. Per the germline V gene, CDR1 is LGHDT and CDR2 is YNNKEL (reference sequence). V lost 4 bases and J lost 11, with 21 bases in between. CDR3 coding DNA: TGTGCCAGCAGCCCGAATACCGACAGGTTGGGTCCACCCCTCCACTTT. This encodes CASSPNTDRLGPPLHF.

The chain employs TRBV6-6 and TRBJ1-5; TRBD1 aligns across 7 bases. This CDR3 is built from 14 residues. From germline, CDR1 is MNHNY and CDR2 SVGAGI (reference sequence). Trimming cost V 0 bases and J 7 bases; bases outside gene matches: 3. As DNA, the CDR3 is TGTGCCAGCAGTTACTCGGGCAGGGGGCAGCCCCAGCATTTT. It encodes CASSYSGRGQPQHF.